This T cell receptor beta chain is from a study of CD8+ T cells in alopecia areata (dated by TCRdb to about 2018). Concerning the study at large: The treated patients, all with moderate-to-severe alopecia areata, were enrolled in an open-label pilot trial of oral tofacitinib given at 5 to 10 mg twice daily. Patients received tofacitinib for 6 to 18 months and were then followed off drug for 6 months to check for delayed response and recurrence. The SALT score, which quantifies the percentage of affected scalp surface area, was used to measure disease severity in treated patients. The study used high-throughput TCRbeta sequencing to examine T cell clonal expansion in alopecia areata, in both the C3H/HeJ mouse model and human patients. In humans, TCRbeta sequencing was performed on scalp tissue and on sorted CD4+ and CD8+ peripheral blood T cells from healthy controls and from patients with patchy or totalis/universalis alopecia areata. Tofacitinib-treated patients had biopsies at baseline and at 4 and 24 weeks of treatment, with a later scalp biopsy in several patients. Scalp clonality was compared among normal scalp (n=4), patchy alopecia areata scalp (n=8), and alopecia totalis/universalis scalp (n=8). RNA was extracted with the PAXgene miRNA kit for fixed scalp, the miRNeasy kit for PBMCs, and the RNeasy kit for mouse skin. immunoSEQ multiplex PCR using 35 Vbeta forward primers and 13 Jbeta reverse primers was used to amplify TCRbeta CDR3 regions.

The receptor library was made with the immunoSEQ multiplex PCR assay. RNA was extracted from all samples and reverse transcribed into cDNA, which served as template for TCR sequencing. SuperScript III was used for first-strand cDNA synthesis, primed with a 2:1 mix of oligo-dT and random hexamers. A synthetic immune receptor repertoire was used to gauge amplification bias, and whatever bias remained was removed computationally. Processing in the source paper ran as follows. Raw reads were preprocessed to remove errors, and CDR3 was defined according to IMGT conventions as the region from the conserved cysteine to phenylalanine. To get clonality, Shannon entropy was normalized by log2 of the number of productive unique TCRs and the result was subtracted from 1. Scalp TCRbeta sequences were cross-referenced with sorted blood CD4 and CD8 repertoires so that the CD4 or CD8 identity of scalp clones could be inferred. Sourced from immuneACCESS, this table was stored by TCRdb with only in-frame sequences that have V and J called. A share of the clones is absent; for the studies checked, an unresolved V gene accounts for under half, and the remainder has no known explanation. That table is the source of V, J and clone size, and D and trimming were worked out from the DNA. In all, the sample holds about 210,000 clones, and 64% of those were seen once. Roughly 4.2% of the sample lies in the top ten.

Study-wide findings and limitations: Higher clonality and more expanded CD8+ clones were observed in lesional scalp than in normal scalp, particularly in alopecia totalis/universalis, a finding suggestive of antigenic drive. Shared TCR sequences between patients were less evident than in mice, which may be partly attributable to HLA diversity in the patient population. Because the treated cohort was small and had only one nonresponder, larger studies are needed to examine links between baseline CD8+ expansion and response. Scalp TCR repertoire analysis is complicated because resident alphabeta T cells in normal human skin are also sequenced, whereas mouse skin is dominated by gammadelta T cells. During tofacitinib treatment, many expanded lesional clones stuck around in both scalp and blood, and this persistence may partly explain why relapse happens after treatment is stopped. Scalp clonality and the number of expanded CD8+ clones among the top 100 scalp clones were significantly decreased by tofacitinib.

Its CDR3 holds 14 amino acids, cysteine through phenylalanine. Only the CDR3 part of the read is kept: 42 bases, read in frame from the first base. The germline V and J ends show losses of 7 bases and 0 bases respectively, and no gene match explains 5 bases of the junction. CDR1 and CDR2 were assigned from the germline V gene as MNHEY and SVGAGI. The time point label of this sample denotes: around 28 days on oral tofacitinib. The sample's treatment or condition label, in plain terms: oral pan-JAK inhibitor, 5-10 mg twice daily. Lesional scalp punch biopsies and peripheral blood were collected from alopecia areata patients. PBMCs were isolated by density centrifugation and stained for CD3, CD4 and CD8, and CD4+ and CD8+ T cells were sorted on a FACSAria. About this clone: The clone's antigen remains unknown. No qualities accompany the bases; no much larger clone lies one base away.

The receptor's source is a human donor with alopecia areata. The sample was CD4+ T cells sorted from blood, taken at week 4, from a patient treated with tofacitinib. The V and J genes are TRBV6-5 and TRBJ1-2, with TRBD1 matching 7 junction bases. This receptor has the CDR3 CASKVGTANYGYTF. The DNA is as follows: TGTGCCAGCAAGGTCGGGACAGCTAACTATGGCTACACCTTC.